The 23 T cell receptor beta chains in this list originate from one sample, sequenced in a study of cytomegalovirus exposure and HLA in healthy donors. 13 Jbeta primers and 60 Vbeta primers were used for the PCR. Sequencing was performed with immunoSEQ multiplex PCR; in TCRdb, only in-frame clones are kept and a portion is missing. The repertoire holds 250,000 to 350,000 clones, with more than 80% as singletons. Sequencing input: PBMCs. These receptors all stem from a man in his forties or fifties in good health and CMV-seropositive.

V usage is TRBV11-2 and J usage is TRBJ1-3, with 7 bases fitting TRBD1. This CDR3 comprises 16 residues. Germline-derived CDR1 and CDR2 are SGHAT and FQNNGV. The junction had 11 bases not matched to a gene; V was cut back by 7 bases and J by 2 bases. CDR3 sequence reads: CASTPRGGPPGNTIYF. The DNA for the CDR3 is TGTGCCAGCACTCCCCGAGGGGGCCCGCCTGGAAACACCATATATTTT.

The rearrangement joins TRBV4-2 to TRBJ2-7, with 7 bases fitting TRBD2. V shed 4 bases, J shed 2 bases, and the junction held 8 bases outside the gene matches. Looked up from germline, CDR1 is LGHNA and CDR2 is YNFKEQ. The CDR3 sequence is 15 residues long. The CDR3, as DNA: TGTGCCAGCAGCCCCACCAGCGGGATTACCTACGAGCAGTACTTC. It translates to CASSPTSGITYEQYF.

This clone was counted a few times. The V gene is TRBV13, the J gene TRBJ1-1; D uncertain. The CDR3 has 13 residues. The V gene's germline CDR1 is PRHDT and CDR2 FYEKMQ (reference sequence). V lost 5 bases and J 0 bases, leaving 7 bases between the germline ends. The CDR3 protein is CASSVALNTEAFF. The CDR3 region has the DNA TGTGCCAGCAGCGTTGCGTTGAACACTGAAGCTTTCTTT.

V gene TRBV15 combines with J gene TRBJ2-3; D might be TRBD2 (5 bases). The V end lost 0 bases, the J end lost 2 bases, and 9 bases lay between the germline ends. CDR3 length: 15 amino acids. Germline V gives CDR1 LNHNV, CDR2 YYDKDF (reference sequence). The CDR3 coding sequence is TGTGCCACCAGCAGAGATCGGGGATACACAGATACGCAGTATTTT. It encodes CATSRDRGYTDTQYF.

V is TRBV29-1 and J is TRBJ2-6, with 7 nucleotides matching TRBD1. The CDR3 consists of 16 residues. The J segment lost 0 bases and the V segment lost 6 bases, leaving 8 bases of the junction unmatched. Germline V gene sequence: CDR1 SQVTM, CDR2 ANQGSEA. This chain's CDR3 is CSVGTVTPSGANVLTF. The CDR3, as DNA: TGCAGCGTCGGGACAGTTACTCCCTCTGGGGCCAACGTCCTGACTTTC. The complete variable domain, with remaining parts taken from reference TRBV29-1 and TRBJ2-6, reads SAVISQKPSRDICQRGTSLTIQCQVDSQVTMMFWYRQQPGQSLTLIATANQGSEATYESGFVIDKFPISRPNLTFSTLTVSNMSPEDSSIYLCSVGTVTPSGANVLTFGAGSRLTVL.

In its sample, this clone was seen once. V usage is TRBV4-1 and J usage is TRBJ2-5; 11 bases agree with TRBD1. The end of the DNA aligns better with TRBJ2-7, so the J call may be wrong. The CDR3 covers 16 residues. Germline loops: CDR1 MGHRA, CDR2 YSYEKL. The CDR3 DNA follows: TGCGCCAGCAGCCAGGGGACAGGGGGGATCTCCTACGAGCAGTACTTC. Translated, it gives CASSQGTGGISYEQYF.

The V gene is TRBV19, the J gene TRBJ2-7; 7 bases are a match to TRBD2. Germline CDR1 and CDR2: LNHDA and SQIVND (reference sequence). V lost 2 bases and J lost 3; bases outside the gene matches: 10. The CDR3 sequence is 16 residues long. CDR3 nucleotides: TGTGCCAGTAGTATATGGGGGGGTAGCGTCTACTACGAGCAGTACTTC. Amino acids: CASSIWGGSVYYEQYF.

A single count supports this clone. This rearrangement joins TRBV2 to TRBJ1-5, with 10 positions matching TRBD1. The CDR3 sequence is 17 residues long. The junction had 13 bases not matched to a gene; V was cut back by 6 bases and J by 5 bases. Germline V gene sequence: CDR1 SNHLY, CDR2 FYNNEI. The CDR3 DNA sequence: TGTGCCAGCAGACGTAGACAGGGGGCCGTGGGACATCAGCCCCAGCATTTT. Residues: CASRRRQGAVGHQPQHF.

The CDR3 DNA reads TGTGCCAGCAGAAATAAGCCAGGGACTTACTCCTACGAGCAGTACTTC. Protein sequence: CASRNKPGTYSYEQYF. The rearrangement links TRBV5-4 to TRBJ2-7, with D perhaps matching TRBD2 (6 bases). V was shortened by 5 bases and J by 0 bases, with 18 bases between the two germline ends. The CDR3 consists of 16 residues. CDR1 is SGHNT and CDR2 is YYREEE in the germline V gene (reference sequence).

The chain combines TRBV6-1 with TRBJ1-2; D might be TRBD1 (5 bases). This CDR3 spans 15 amino acids. V lost 7 bases to trimming and J lost 0 bases, with 15 bases between them. Germline loops: CDR1 MNHNS, CDR2 SASEGT. The CDR3 protein is CASNSGTWANYGYTF. The DNA for the CDR3 is TGTGCCAGCAATTCCGGGACTTGGGCTAACTATGGCTACACCTTC.

This sequence joins TRBV7-2 and TRBJ2-7; 9 bases line up with TRBD2. Trimming cost V 6 bases and J 5 bases; bases outside gene matches: 8. This CDR3 comprises 14 residues. From germline, CDR1 is SGHTA and CDR2 FQGNSA. The CDR3 DNA follows: TGTGCCAGCAGTTTTAGCGGGAGAATCGACGAGCAGTACTTC. Amino acid sequence: CASSFSGRIDEQYF. Full variable domain (rest looked up from reference TRBV7-2 and TRBJ2-7): GAGVSQSPSNKVTEKGKDVELRCDPISGHTALYWYRQSLGQGLEFLIYFQGNSAPDKSGLPSDRFSAERTGGSVSTLTIQRTQQEDSAVYLCASSFSGRIDEQYFGPGTRLTVT.

The chain joins TRBV5-1 to TRBJ2-1; TRBD2 aligns across 11 bases. J gave up 4 bases and V 4 bases, and 7 bases lay outside the gene matches. Per germline, CDR1 SGHRS and CDR2 YFSETQ. The CDR3 covers 16 residues. The CDR3 bases are TGCGCCAGCAGCCTCCCGACTAGCGGGGAGTACAATGAGCAGTTCTTC. Translated: CASSLPTSGEYNEQFF.

The chain recombines TRBV7-3 with TRBJ2-7; 8 bases are a match to TRBD1. The CDR3 is 16 amino acids. Germline V gives CDR1 SGHTA, CDR2 FQGTGA. V gave up 1 base and J gave up 2 bases; unmatched junction bases: 7. The CDR3, as DNA: TGTGCCAGCAGCTTAAACCTCGAGACAGGGGCCTACGAGCAGTACTTC. Translating gives CASSLNLETGAYEQYF.

This clone was recorded a few times. This chain joins TRBV18 and TRBJ2-2, with a tentative D call TRBD1 (6 bases). Trimming shortened V by 0 bases and J by 7 bases, and 12 bases separated the two germline ends. CDR1 KGHSH and CDR2 LQKENI come from the germline V gene. The CDR3 has 15 amino acids. CDR3 loop: CASSPPGHGFGELFF. The CDR3 nucleotides are TGTGCCAGCTCACCACCGGGACACGGATTCGGGGAGCTGTTTTTT.

A word on this clone: An end of the junction does not agree with germline; a read error may underlie this. J is TRBJ2-3 and V is TRBV7-9; TRBD2 matches 14 bases. The germline gives CDR1 SEHNR, CDR2 FQNEAQ (reference sequence). This CDR3 has 16 residues. CDR3 loop: CSSSSLTSGRVDTQYF. As DNA, the CDR3 is TGTTCCAGCAGCTCCCTGACTAGCGGGAGGGTAGATACGCAGTATTTT.

The chain carries TRBV28 and TRBJ1-5, with D tentatively TRBD1 (6 bases). V dropped 1 base and J dropped 6 bases, with 10 bases sitting between them. CDR1 is MDHEN, CDR2 SYDVKM, per germline. The CDR3 spans 14 residues. The CDR3 DNA sequence: TGTGCCAGCAGTTTATCGGCAGGGGCTCAGCCCCAGCATTTT. This encodes CASSLSAGAQPQHF.

The chain combines TRBV2 with TRBJ1-5; 7 bases are a match to TRBD1. V was clipped by 4 bases and J by 1 base; unmatched bases: 7. This CDR3 has 16 residues. Germline V CDR1 and CDR2: SNHLY, FYNNEI. The CDR3 DNA reads TGTGCCAGCAGTGGACAGGGAGGAAGAAGCAATCAGCCCCAGCATTTT. It specifies CASSGQGGRSNQPQHF.

The chain links TRBV6-1 to TRBJ2-1; TRBD1 matches 7 bases. This CDR3 is built from 14 residues. CDR1 MNHNS and CDR2 SASEGT come from the germline V gene. J was trimmed by 13 bases and V by 0 bases; bases with no gene match: 9. CDR3 residues: CASSEALSQGYQFF. The DNA of the CDR3 is TGTGCCAGCAGTGAAGCTTTATCACAGGGGTACCAGTTCTTC.

This clone was found a few times. The chain combines TRBV25-1 with TRBJ2-7; 7 bases agree with TRBD2. This CDR3 is 13 amino acids long. The junction had 6 bases not matched to a gene; V was cut back by 4 bases and J by 6 bases. Germline V gene sequence: CDR1 MGHDK, CDR2 SYGVNS. The CDR3 region is CASSASGTREQYF. CDR3 bases: TGTGCCAGCAGTGCCAGCGGGACCCGCGAGCAGTACTTC.

This chain links TRBV7-2 with TRBJ2-4, with D possibly matching TRBD2 (6 bases). This CDR3 is 15 amino acids long. V was cut by 3 bases and J by 8 bases, with 17 bases left in between. The germline V gene encodes CDR1 SGHTA and CDR2 FQGNSA. CDR3 amino acids: CASSFPEGGWDIQYF. CDR3 coding DNA: TGTGCCAGCAGCTTCCCTGAGGGAGGCTGGGACATTCAGTACTTC.

The gene calls are TRBV2 and TRBJ2-5; 7 bases align to TRBD1. The J call is in doubt because the DNA end fits TRBJ2-7 better. This CDR3 comprises 14 residues. Looked up from germline, CDR1 is SNHLY and CDR2 is FYNNEI. The CDR3, as DNA: TGTGCCAGCAGTGTTGGGACAGAGCACTACGAGCAGTACTTC. This translates into CASSVGTEHYEQYF.

V gene TRBV11-2 combines with J gene TRBJ2-5; possible D gene TRBD2, 6 bases. The CDR3 length is 15 residues. V was trimmed by 5 bases and J by 5 bases, leaving 18 bases between them. Germline CDR1 and CDR2: SGHAT and FQNNGV. CDR3 nucleotide sequence: TGTGCCAGCAGCCCTCCCGGCGGGATCATGGAGACCCAGTACTTC. Translated, it gives CASSPPGGIMETQYF.

This clone was seen a single time. The V gene is TRBV29-1, the J gene TRBJ2-3; D is unresolved. This CDR3 spans 16 amino acids. The germline V gene has CDR1 SQVTM and CDR2 ANQGSEA. This CDR3 is CTTSPPTGGPGDTQYF. In DNA, the CDR3 is TGCACTACCTCGCCCCCTACTGGCGGTCCCGGAGATACGCAGTATTTT.